These T cell receptor beta chains were read from a single sample in a study of graft-versus-host responses after intestinal transplantation. Using immunoSEQ multiplex PCR, the repertoire was profiled, and TCRdb retains in-frame clones only, with some absent. The repertoire holds 49,000 or so clones, with 85% to 95% as singletons. The sample was PBMCs, taken around 800 days after a first intestinal transplant, on the day of a second. Receptors were obtained from a human patient who received an intestinal transplant, so some T cells may come from the graft donor. Both conserved end residues are trimmed from each CDR3.

>TRBJ2-3|TRBV28
ASSRDSGTGGYTQY
>TRBJ1-2|TRBV9
ASSVASQLIYGYT
>TRBJ2-7|TRBV28
ASSLSGPYEQY
>TRBJ2-5|TRBV19
ASSIDPGLAGLKEAQY
>TRBJ2-5|TRBV27
ASSFGDRVIEQY
>TRBJ2-2|TRBV5-1
ASSTTLLGTGELF
>TRBJ1-5|TRBV6-1
ASSEGSGNQPQH
>TRBJ2-7|TRBV4-2
ASSQDRYFSYEQY
>TRBJ2-3|TRBV5-1
ASSLGRETPDTQY
>TRBJ2-7|TRBV2
ASRISLYEQY
>TRBJ1-3|TRBV30
AWRSAGAGNTIY
>TRBJ2-1|TRBV19
ASSPSSSLYNEQF
>TRBJ2-7|TRBV7-9
ASSLGPVEQY
>TRBJ2-7|TRBV30
ASSGTGPGEQY
>TRBJ1-1|TRBV5-8
ASRTPPRTTEAF
>TRBJ1-3|TRBV6-5
ASSYSGGTGNTIY
>TRBJ2-1|TRBV29-1
SVEISGRALFSDNEQF
>NA|TRBV27
ASRIDGGLDEQY
>TRBJ2-7|TRBV5-4
ASSLLGTLYEQY
>TRBJ2-7|TRBV6-1
ASGHRGLGYEQY
>TRBJ1-1|TRBV7-9
ASSLASLGAF
>TRBJ2-7|TRBV7-9
ASSFTSQGSGEQY
>TRBJ1-1|TRBV15
ATSRRQDSTEAF
>TRBJ2-7|TRBV6-1
ASVTGLEYEQY
>TRBJ2-6|TRBV27
ASSWRGRGSGANVLT
>TRBJ1-3|TRBV27
ASSFVDTIY